These 32 T cell receptor beta chains originate from one sample sequenced in a study of blood T cells in healthy people across ages. A sample-barcoded 5' primer and a J-beta primer mix were used in a second PCR of roughly 6 to 12 cycles. TCRdb itself ran the 5' RACE reads through MiXCR, one entry per CDR3 protein. The sample shows approximately 670,000 distinct CDR3 sequences, over 40% of them seen only once. The sample consisted of blood. The source of these receptors is an elderly man in good health.

The chain's CDR3 is CASNVAGGTYEQYF. The DNA for the CDR3 is TGCGCCAGCAACGTAGCGGGAGGGACCTACGAGCAGTACTTC. The chain combines TRBV5-1 with TRBJ2-7; 11 bases are a match to TRBD2. With V trimmed by 6 bases and J by 2 bases, 4 bases remained unmatched. Germline-derived CDR1 and CDR2 are SGHRS and YFSETQ. This CDR3 comprises 14 residues. Together with reference TRBV5-1 and TRBJ2-7, the CDR3 gives the full variable domain: KAGVTQTPRYLIKTRGQQVTLSCSPISGHRSVSWYQQTPGQGLQFLFEYFSETQRNKGNFPGRFSGRQFSNSRSEMNVSTLELGDSALYLCASNVAGGTYEQYFGPGTRLTVT.

A few counts support this clonotype. The chain has TRBV5-1 and TRBJ2-7, with D tentatively TRBD1 or TRBD2 (5 bases each). V was trimmed by 5 bases and J by 2 bases, leaving 14 bases between them. CDR1 is SGHRS and CDR2 is YFSETQ in the germline V gene. The CDR3 length is 14 residues. CDR3 sequence (DNA): TGCGCCAGCAGACCGGACCTGGGGGCCTACGAGCAGTACTTC. Protein sequence: CASRPDLGAYEQYF.

V gene TRBV15 combines with J gene TRBJ2-5; 10 positions agree with TRBD2. Germline CDR1 reads LNHNV; CDR2 reads YYDKDF (reference sequence). This CDR3 is built from 16 residues. J gave up 6 bases and V 1 base, and 8 bases lay outside the gene matches. The CDR3: CATSRAAGGPVKTQYF. Here the CDR3 DNA reads TGTGCCACCAGCAGAGCAGCGGGAGGGCCGGTAAAGACCCAGTACTTC.

The gene calls are TRBV20-1 and TRBJ2-1; 10 nucleotides align to TRBD2. The CDR3 runs to 14 residues. With 4 bases clipped from V and 3 bases from J, the junction kept 3 bases outside the gene matches. The germline gives CDR1 DFQATT, CDR2 SNEGSKA (reference sequence). CDR3 sequence reads: CSATPSGGYNEQFF. CDR3 sequence (DNA): TGCAGTGCTACTCCTAGCGGGGGCTACAATGAGCAGTTCTTC.

The genes are TRBV6-5 and TRBJ2-7, with TRBD2 matching over 9 bases. J was trimmed by 12 bases and V by 1 base; bases with no gene match: 16. The CDR3 loop spans 16 amino acids. Per germline, CDR1 MNHEY and CDR2 SVGAGI. In nucleotides, the CDR3 is TGTGCCAGCAGTTACTGGCGGCGGGAGGGCCTAGAGACCCGGTACTTC. It is translated as CASSYWRREGLETRYF.

This clonotype was detected only a few times. The chain uses TRBV2 and TRBJ2-5, with 12 bases fitting TRBD2. The CDR3 is 15 amino acids. Per germline, CDR1 SNHLY and CDR2 FYNNEI. Germline trimming cut 4 bases from V and 4 bases from J; bases unmatched to any gene: 4. The CDR3 region has the DNA TGTGCCAGCAGTGGACGGGGACTAGCGGGAGAGACCCAGTACTTC. Translated: CASSGRGLAGETQYF.

J is TRBJ2-1 and V is TRBV5-1; D remains ambiguous. V lost 1 base, J lost 7 bases, and 12 bases lay in between. The CDR3 spans 14 residues. Germline V gene lookup returns CDR1 SGHRS and CDR2 YFSETQ. CDR3 sequence (DNA): TGCGCCAGCAGCTTGACGGTCCTAGTGAATGAGCAGTTCTTC. As protein: CASSLTVLVNEQFF.

V usage is TRBV29-1 and J usage is TRBJ1-1; the match to TRBD1 covers 11 bases. Germline V lookup: CDR1 SQVTM, CDR2 ANQGSEA. The J segment lost 2 bases and the V segment lost 6 bases, leaving 17 bases of the junction unmatched. CDR3 length equals 18 residues. CDR3 sequence reads: CSVAILSLGTGGNTEAFF. In DNA, the CDR3 is TGCAGCGTCGCAATACTATCCCTCGGGACAGGGGGAAACACTGAAGCTTTCTTT.

The chain has TRBV7-2 and TRBJ2-5, with TRBD1 identical over 9 bases. CDR1 and CDR2 (germline): SGHTA, FQGNSA. The junction had 12 bases not matched to a gene; V was cut back by 6 bases and J by 4 bases. CDR3 size: 16 residues. DNA of the CDR3: TGTGCCAGCAGAAAAACACGGACAGGGGCGCTAGAGACCCAGTACTTC. Its protein product is CASRKTRTGALETQYF.

V usage is TRBV29-1 and J usage is TRBJ2-2; 8 bases align to TRBD2. V lost 4 bases, J lost 0 bases, and 7 bases stayed unmatched. This CDR3 is built from 16 residues. The germline V gene encodes CDR1 SQVTM and CDR2 ANQGSEA. The chain's CDR3 is CSVARTSTANTGELFF. CDR3 DNA: TGCAGCGTTGCTCGGACTAGCACGGCGAACACCGGGGAGCTGTTTTTT.

The rearrangement links TRBV29-1 to TRBJ2-3; D unclear. Germline lookup yields CDR1 SQVTM and CDR2 ANQGSEA. Trimming removed 6 bases from V and 5 bases from J, with 18 bases in between. The length of the CDR3 is 14 residues. The CDR3 loop reads CSVPPLFLEDTQYF. Here the CDR3 DNA reads TGCAGCGTCCCTCCCCTTTTTCTGGAAGATACGCAGTATTTT.

The sample holds many counts of this clonotype. This chain connects TRBV28 to TRBJ2-5; TRBD1 aligns across 8 bases. Trimming cost V 0 bases and J 4 bases; bases outside gene matches: 1. From germline, CDR1 is MDHEN and CDR2 SYDVKM. CDR3 length: 14 residues. The CDR3 protein is CASSLWDRAETQYF. The CDR3 DNA reads TGTGCCAGCAGTTTATGGGACAGGGCAGAGACCCAGTACTTC.

This clonotype appeared a few times. This chain joins TRBV9 and TRBJ1-2, with D perhaps matching TRBD1 (5 bases). Germline CDR1 reads SGDLS; CDR2 reads YYNGEE. This CDR3 contains 16 residues. Trimming left V 0 bases short and J 5 bases short, with 17 bases between. CDR3 coding DNA: TGTGCCAGCAGCGTAGATTCCCAGAGTGGGGCTTATGGCTACACCTTC. Translation gives CASSVDSQSGAYGYTF. Looking up the rest from reference TRBV9 and TRBJ1-2 gives the full variable domain: DSGVTQTPKHLITATGQRVTLRCSPRSGDLSVYWYQQSLDQGLQFLIQYYNGEERAKGNILERFSAQQFPDLHSELNLSSLELGDSALYFCASSVDSQSGAYGYTFGSGTRLTVV.

This chain connects TRBV7-2 to TRBJ2-2, with unresolved D. Looked up from germline, CDR1 is SGHTA and CDR2 is FQGNSA. The CDR3 is made up of 14 amino acids. V was cut by 0 bases and J by 5 bases, with 7 bases left in between. CDR3 in amino acids: CASSLAVRTGELFF. CDR3 nucleotides: TGTGCCAGCAGCTTAGCAGTCCGGACCGGGGAGCTGTTTTTT.

This clonotype came up a few times. This chain links TRBV21-1 with TRBJ1-2. TRBV21-1 is designated a pseudogene. The CDR3 has 14 residues. CDR3 protein: CASSKEYVPYGYTF. Written as DNA, the CDR3 is TGTGCCAGCAGCAAAGAATACGTACCCTATGGCTACACCTTC.

This clonotype was seen only a few times. The chain is built from TRBV4-2 and TRBJ1-4; D possibly corresponds to TRBD1 (6 bases). Trimming pared 1 base from V and 8 bases from J, leaving 14 bases between. CDR1 LGHNA and CDR2 YNFKEQ come from the germline V gene. The CDR3 spans 15 residues. The CDR3 sequence: CASSQVQGSIEKLFF. In DNA, the CDR3 is TGTGCCAGCAGCCAAGTCCAGGGGAGTATAGAAAAACTGTTTTTT.

This clonotype showed up just a few times. CDR3 residues: CASAERSSYNEQFF. The CDR3 DNA reads as TGTGCCAGCGCTGAGCGCTCCTCCTACAATGAGCAGTTCTTC. The chain couples TRBV6-2 or TRBV6-3 to TRBJ2-1; the D is unclear. This CDR3 has 14 residues. With 8 bases removed from V and 0 bases from J, the gap between germline ends came to 11 bases. CDR1 MNHEY and CDR2 SVGEGT come from the germline V gene.

The chain recombines TRBV25-1 with TRBJ2-2, with 9 positions matching TRBD1. The CDR3 covers 17 residues. J was trimmed by 2 bases and V by 4 bases; bases with no gene match: 8. Germline lookup yields CDR1 MGHDK and CDR2 SYGVNS. The CDR3 DNA is TGTGCCAGCAGTGCAACCCCGGGACAGGGTAACACCGGGGAGCTGTTTTTT. This encodes CASSATPGQGNTGELFF.

This chain uses TRBV3-1 with TRBJ1-2; D call uncertain. The CDR3 has 14 residues. The germline V gene encodes CDR1 LGHDT and CDR2 YNNKEL (reference sequence). The ends were cut back, 4 bases at V and 3 bases at J, with 12 bases in the middle. Written as DNA, the CDR3 is TGTGCCAGCAGCCCCGGAGGGTGGGACTATGGCTACACCTTC. It specifies CASSPGGWDYGYTF.

The chain combines TRBV20-1 with TRBJ2-1, with a tentative D call TRBD2 (8 bases). Germline V gene data show CDR1 as DFQATT and CDR2 as SNEGSKA (reference sequence). Trimming stripped 0 bases from V and 8 bases from J, with 20 bases between. This CDR3 is 16 amino acids long. The CDR3 region is CSARDSAGGRGYEQFF. DNA of the CDR3: TGCAGTGCTAGAGATTCGGCGGGAGGCAGGGGGTATGAGCAGTTCTTC.

The chain is built from TRBV2 and TRBJ2-4; possibly TRBD1 or TRBD2 for D (5 bases each). V was shortened by 7 bases and J by 14 bases, with 21 bases between the two germline ends. Germline lookup yields CDR1 SNHLY and CDR2 FYNNEI. This CDR3 is 13 amino acids long. As DNA, the CDR3 is TGTGCCAGCAAGATGGGGGAGTCCCACCCAAAGTACTTC. This translates into CASKMGESHPKYF.

Ten or more counts support this clonotype. This rearrangement joins TRBV20-1 to TRBJ2-4; TRBD2 matches 9 bases. Germline V lookup: CDR1 DFQATT, CDR2 SNEGSKA (reference sequence). V lost 6 bases to trimming and J lost 5 bases; unmatched junction nucleotides: 5. The CDR3 sequence is 13 residues long. The DNA for the CDR3 is TGCAGTGCACCGCGGGGGGGGGAAAACATTCAGTACTTC. It translates to CSAPRGGENIQYF.

This chain uses TRBV7-2 with TRBJ2-5; D may be TRBD2 (6 bases). V gave up 5 bases and J gave up 10 bases, with 26 bases separating them. Germline lookup yields CDR1 SGHTA and CDR2 FQGNSA. The CDR3 sequence is 16 residues long. The CDR3 reads CASSPPGVTVTRIQYF. DNA of the CDR3: TGTGCCAGCAGCCCACCGGGGGTCACCGTAACGAGGATCCAGTACTTC.

The chain joins TRBV5-1 to TRBJ2-7; no reliable D call. CDR1 and CDR2 from the germline V gene are SGHRS and YFSETQ. With 5 bases removed from V and 6 bases from J, the gap between germline ends came to 18 bases. The CDR3 has 14 residues. The CDR3 reads CASRFASLETEQYF. CDR3 nucleotide sequence: TGCGCCAGCAGATTCGCTAGTTTAGAAACCGAGCAGTACTTC.

This clonotype was observed a few times. The chain is built from TRBV9 and TRBJ2-7; D ambiguous. The CDR3 consists of 17 residues. The V end lost 3 bases, the J end lost 5 bases, and 24 bases lay between the germline ends. Germline CDR1 and CDR2: SGDLS and YYNGEE. Here the CDR3 DNA reads TGTGCCAGCAGCGCCAGACCCCACTGGGTTAACCTTGACGAGCAGTACTTC. Its translation: CASSARPHWVNLDEQYF.

CDR3 sequence reads: CATRPGLYNEKLFF. Written as DNA, the CDR3 is TGTGCCACTCGTCCAGGACTATATAATGAAAAACTGTTTTTT. The chain carries TRBV2 and TRBJ1-4, with D unclear. V was pared by 10 bases and J by 4 bases, with 16 bases between. The germline CDR1 and CDR2 sequences are SNHLY and FYNNEI. The CDR3 runs 14 residues.

This clonotype was found a few times. The J gene is TRBJ2-7, the V gene TRBV20-1; 10 positions match TRBD1. The CDR3 has 14 amino acids. The germline CDR1 and CDR2 sequences are DFQATT and SNEGSKA (reference sequence). J was trimmed by 3 bases and V by 1 base; bases with no gene match: 3. Here the CDR3 DNA reads TGCAGTGCTAGAGCGGGACAGGGGAACTACGAGCAGTACTTC. This translates into CSARAGQGNYEQYF.

The gene calls are TRBV11-2 and TRBJ2-7; D possibly corresponds to TRBD2 (5 bases). CDR1 SGHAT and CDR2 FQNNGV come from the germline V gene. There are 17 residues in the CDR3. Trimming cost V 1 base and J 0 bases, with 16 bases left between them. This CDR3 is CASSLVGGWASSYEQYF. CDR3 coding DNA: TGTGCCAGCAGCTTAGTGGGCGGGTGGGCAAGCTCCTACGAGCAGTACTTC.

The chain uses TRBV20-1 and TRBJ2-7; 7 positions match TRBD2. With V trimmed by 0 bases and J by 7 bases, 12 bases remained unmatched. CDR1 DFQATT and CDR2 SNEGSKA come from the germline V gene (reference sequence). The length of the CDR3 is 15 residues. The CDR3 region is CSARDRASGYNEQYF. The CDR3 DNA reads TGCAGTGCTAGAGATCGGGCTAGCGGCTACAATGAGCAGTACTTC.

This clonotype showed up just a few times. The chain joins TRBV2 to TRBJ2-1, with D perhaps matching TRBD1 (6 bases). Germline V gives CDR1 SNHLY, CDR2 FYNNEI. V was trimmed by 6 bases and J by 12 bases, leaving 24 bases between them. There are 15 residues in the CDR3. The CDR3 nucleotides are TGTGCCAGCAGGGAGACAGGACCTAGTACAAGGTCGCAGTTCTTC. Translating gives CASRETGPSTRSQFF.

As DNA, the CDR3 is TGCAGTGCGTGGGGGAACACTGAAGCTTTCTTT. It codes for CSAWGNTEAFF. J is TRBJ1-1 and V is TRBV20-1; D is unclear. This CDR3 spans 11 amino acids. Germline assignment: CDR1 DFQATT and CDR2 SNEGSKA (reference sequence). Trimming took off 6 bases at V and 1 base at J, with 6 bases between the two ends.

V usage is TRBV20-1 and J usage is TRBJ1-6, with D tentatively TRBD1 (6 bases). Trimming stripped 5 bases from V and 7 bases from J, with 18 bases between. CDR1 and CDR2 from the germline V gene are DFQATT and SNEGSKA (reference sequence). This CDR3 has 15 residues. In DNA form, the CDR3 reads TGCAGTGCTCCTCCGGTGGGGGGGCAAAATTCACCCCTCCACTTT. Its translation: CSAPPVGGQNSPLHF.